Listed here is a single TCR beta chain. Its cognate antigen is unknown. This sample is drawn from a study of monozygotic twins with inflammatory bowel disease. The study's findings and limits: Clonotypes shared with others were fewer in IBD patients than in healthy twins, especially with disease activity. Repertoire similarity was not found to differ between concordant and discordant twins, possibly from limited power. Evidence failed to back one strong IBD-linked signal or clonotype. Among IBD patients, TCRbeta diversity (inverse Simpson) was lower than in healthy co-twins.

TCRdb reprocessed the 5' RACE reads and keeps a single row for each CDR3 protein, giving no DNA. Its table records some 450,000 distinct CDR3 sequences. The CDR3 sequence is 15 residues long. Germline V lookup: CDR1 SGHTA, CDR2 FQGNSA. This sequence was found in a human donor with ulcerative colitis or Crohn's disease, or a healthy co-twin of an affected twin (not recorded which). Sequenced sample: blood. The chain uses TRBV7-2 and TRBJ2-5; TCRdb indicates TRBD2, and absent DNA this call remains unverified. The CDR3 region is CASSSSGGVSETQYF.